The rows below give T cell receptor beta chains drawn from one sample of a study of blood T cells in healthy people across ages. TCRdb called the 5' RACE reads again in MiXCR, with one record for every CDR3 protein. The profile shows approximately 360,000 distinct CDR3 sequences, more than 45% of them singletons. Material: blood. The receptor source for this set is a man aged 60-69 years in good health. Each CDR3 is given without its conserved first and last residue. A D gene is named only where the DNA matches it firmly.

D	V	J	CDR3
.	TRBV20-1	TRBJ2-1	SASGLGVLYNEQF
.	TRBV30	TRBJ2-1	AWSRGAQNEQF
.	TRBV4-1	TRBJ2-7	ASSQAGQRGSYEQY
TRBD1	TRBV5-1	TRBJ2-3	ASSRTGLSTDTQY
TRBD1	TRBV9	TRBJ1-2	ASSVTGTSYGYT
.	TRBV24-1	TRBJ2-7	ATSDLIGTQY
TRBD2	TRBV11-3	TRBJ2-1	ASSLLSGLGDEQF
.	TRBV12-3/TRBV12-4	TRBJ2-3	ASSLMGSGQFTDTQY
.	TRBV5-1	TRBJ2-1	AGSWGGGLGVEQF
.	TRBV9	TRBJ2-5	ASSPGATQETQY
TRBD1	TRBV12-3/TRBV12-4	TRBJ2-7	ASSQAGTGGREQY
TRBD1	TRBV20-1	TRBJ1-2	SARDRGHYYGYT
.	TRBV4-2	TRBJ1-2	ASSQAPVSNYGYT
TRBD2	TRBV4-2	TRBJ2-3	ASSQDPSGRGYKDAQY
.	TRBV28	TRBJ2-3	ASSTISPDTQY
.	TRBV11-2	TRBJ2-3	ASSLGSGSSTDTQY
.	TRBV7-2	TRBJ1-6	ASSLIGVNSPLH
TRBD2	TRBV28	TRBJ2-1	ASRRSSGTSHNEQF
.	TRBV12-3/TRBV12-4	TRBJ1-1	ASSLSSSGNTEAF
.	TRBV29-1	TRBJ2-5	SVEDKRTQQETQY
.	TRBV6-5	TRBJ2-5	ASSRRILETQY
.	TRBV6-2/TRBV6-3	TRBJ2-7	ASSYSSKTYEQY
.	TRBV24-1	TRBJ1-2	ATSANHREGYT
.	TRBV5-1	TRBJ2-5	ASSLVTGQRNEQY
.	TRBV20-1	TRBJ2-7	RARIWGAAQGSQY
.	TRBV3-1	.	ASSPRTPPDRYNEQY
.	TRBV28	TRBJ2-3	ASSRNYRTDTQY
.	TRBV5-1	TRBJ1-2	ASSGRGIEGYT
.	TRBV20-1	TRBJ2-5	SARDRLNQETQY
TRBD2	TRBV6-4	TRBJ2-3	ASSLTSFLDTQY
TRBD1	TRBV3-1	TRBJ1-5	ASSQKAGTGEQPQH